A single sample gave rise to the 25 T cell receptor beta chains below, sequenced in a study of glioma-infiltrating T cells after dendritic cell vaccination. Produced via immunoSEQ multiplex PCR; TCRdb's table is partial and in-frame only. The sample contains around 21,000 clones, about four fifths of which appear only once. The input for sequencing was blood, taken before dendritic cell vaccination. Every receptor here comes from a human donor with glioblastoma.

CDR3 in amino acids: CASSYLQGVQPQHF. CDR3 DNA sequence: TGTGCCAGCAGTTACCTCCAGGGTGTTCAGCCCCAGCATTTT. V gene TRBV6-5 combines with J gene TRBJ1-5; D possibly corresponds to TRBD1 (5 bases). This CDR3 spans 14 amino acids. Trimming cost V 2 bases and J 6 bases, with 11 bases left between them. Per the germline V gene, CDR1 is MNHEY and CDR2 is SVGAGI.

The V call is TRBV7-9, the J call TRBJ2-3; 7 bases fit TRBD1. The V gene end was trimmed by 5 bases and the J gene end by 4 bases; junction bases not matched to a gene: 6. This CDR3 has 14 residues. CDR1 is SEHNR, CDR2 FQNEAQ, per germline (reference sequence). CDR3 nucleotide sequence: TGTGCCAGCAGCCCAGGGCAGGGGGCAGATACGCAGTATTTT. This gives the protein CASSPGQGADTQYF.

The V call is TRBV27, the J call TRBJ1-1; no clear D. Germline V gene sequence: CDR1 MNHEY, CDR2 SMNVEV (reference sequence). This CDR3 has 15 residues. V lost 0 bases and J lost 1, with 9 bases in between. The CDR3 coding sequence is TGTGCCAGCAGTTTATCGGGCAGTCCGAACACTGAAGCTTTCTTT. Its translation is CASSLSGSPNTEAFF.

In this sample, this clone turned up a few times. The V gene is TRBV30, the J gene TRBJ2-3; 8 bases line up with TRBD2. Per germline, CDR1 GTSNPN and CDR2 SVGIG (reference sequence). The CDR3 is made up of 15 amino acids. The junction had 6 bases not matched to a gene; V was cut back by 2 bases and J by 2 bases. CDR3 sequence: CAWSTVAGPTDTQYF. CDR3 DNA sequence: TGTGCCTGGAGTACGGTAGCGGGACCCACAGATACGCAGTATTTT.

This rearrangement joins TRBV30 to TRBJ2-1; D is possibly TRBD2 (5 bases). Germline V gives CDR1 GTSNPN, CDR2 SVGIG (reference sequence). V was pared by 3 bases and J by 4 bases, with 13 bases between. This CDR3 has 14 amino acids. CDR3 residues: CAWRGRSGYNEQFF. The CDR3 bases are TGTGCCTGGAGAGGGCGGAGCGGTTACAATGAGCAGTTCTTC.

J is TRBJ2-3 and V is TRBV13; TRBD2 agrees at 13 bases. Trimming took 0 bases from V and 4 from J; bases not matched to a gene: 1. This CDR3 has 16 amino acids. CDR1 PRHDT and CDR2 FYEKMQ come from the germline V gene (reference sequence). CDR3 amino acids: CASSLGLAGGADTQYF. In DNA, the CDR3 is TGTGCCAGCAGCTTAGGACTAGCGGGAGGGGCAGATACGCAGTATTTT.

This clone was observed a single time. V is TRBV11-2 and J is TRBJ2-7; 7 bases are a match to TRBD1. Germline V gives CDR1 SGHAT, CDR2 FQNNGV. The CDR3 sequence is 13 residues long. V shed 3 bases and J 4 bases; nucleotides not matched to a gene: 3. CDR3 nucleotide sequence: TGTGCCAGCAGCTTGGGACAGTCGTACGAGCAGTACTTC. Its translation: CASSLGQSYEQYF.

V gene TRBV5-6 combines with J gene TRBJ2-3, with TRBD2 matching over 7 bases. In germline, CDR1 is SGHDT, CDR2 YYEEEE. The length of the CDR3 is 16 residues. Trimming removed 0 bases from V and 5 bases from J; junction bases left unmatched: 9. The CDR3 spells CASSLGAGATKDTQYF. Here the CDR3 DNA reads TGTGCCAGCAGCTTGGGGGCGGGAGCAACAAAAGATACGCAGTATTTT.

The V gene is TRBV29-1, the J gene TRBJ1-4; D might be TRBD1 (6 bases). Germline CDR1 is SQVTM and CDR2 is ANQGSEA. Trimming took off 2 bases at V and 8 bases at J, with 9 bases between the two ends. The CDR3 extends over 12 amino acids. The DNA of the CDR3 is TGCAGCGTTGAAACTCAGGGGGAAAAACTGTTTTTT. Its protein is CSVETQGEKLFF.

The chain employs TRBV1 and TRBJ1-6; the table names TRBD1, a call not compared with the DNA. TRBV1 is a pseudogene locus. This CDR3 is built from 15 residues. The CDR3 DNA reads TGCACCAGCAGCCTACCTCGACAGGGACATTCCCCCCTCCACTTT. Protein product: CTSSLPRQGHSPLHF.

J is TRBJ2-6 and V is TRBV19, with D unresolved. Trimming removed 7 bases from V and 0 bases from J, with 13 bases in between. The CDR3 spans 16 residues. The germline CDR1 and CDR2 sequences are LNHDA and SQIVND (reference sequence). CDR3 bases: TGTGCCAGTACCTTCCTTCTTAGCTCTGGGGCCAACGTCCTGACTTTC. This codes for CASTFLLSSGANVLTF.

The V and J genes are TRBV9 and TRBJ1-4; 11 bases agree with TRBD1. This CDR3 region has 13 residues. With V trimmed by 4 bases and J by 14 bases, 7 bases remained unmatched. Germline CDR1 and CDR2: SGDLS and YYNGEE. CDR3 in DNA: TGTGCCAGCAGCTTAGGACAGGGGGCGAATCTGTTTTTT. Amino acid sequence: CASSLGQGANLFF.

The chain combines TRBV18 with TRBJ2-3; D is undetermined. V gave up 3 bases and J gave up 6 bases, with 13 bases separating them. CDR1 and CDR2 from the germline V gene are KGHSH and LQKENI. CDR3 length: 14 residues. The CDR3 DNA follows: TGTGCCAGCTCACCTCCCCTACGCCCGGATACGCAGTATTTT. Protein sequence: CASSPPLRPDTQYF.

The chain recombines TRBV10-3 with TRBJ1-2, with 7 bases aligning to TRBD1. Losses at the gene ends were 7 bases for V and 4 bases for J; bases not matched to a gene: 12. Germline loops: CDR1 ENHRY, CDR2 SYGVKD. The CDR3 is made up of 15 amino acids. This chain's CDR3 is CAITRGNVGLYGYTF. The CDR3 DNA is TGTGCCATCACCAGGGGGAACGTTGGTCTCTATGGCTACACCTTC.

This rearrangement joins TRBV19 to TRBJ1-1; a weak D match, TRBD1 (6 bases). Germline values: CDR1 LNHDA, CDR2 SQIVND (reference sequence). The CDR3 length is 15 residues. Trimming pared 3 bases from V and 7 bases from J, leaving 18 bases between. This CDR3 reads CASSMIYREGDEAFF. The CDR3 DNA sequence: TGTGCCAGTAGTATGATCTACAGGGAGGGGGATGAAGCTTTCTTT.

This clone was detected only once. V gene TRBV29-1 combines with J gene TRBJ2-1, with D tentatively TRBD2 (7 bases). Trimming took 4 bases from V and 6 from J, leaving 16 bases between them. The CDR3 loop spans 14 amino acids. The germline V gene has CDR1 SQVTM and CDR2 ANQGSEA. The CDR3 region is CSVVGGRGSNEQFF. The CDR3 region has the DNA TGCAGCGTTGTTGGAGGGAGGGGGAGCAATGAGCAGTTCTTC.

This chain joins TRBV4-2 and TRBJ2-2; 8 nucleotides line up with TRBD1. Germline V gene lookup returns CDR1 LGHNA and CDR2 YNFKEQ. V shed 0 bases, J shed 4 bases, and the junction held 1 base outside the gene matches. This CDR3 contains 15 residues. CDR3 sequence reads: CASSQDRGPTGELFF. The DNA for the CDR3 is TGTGCCAGCAGCCAAGACAGGGGGCCCACCGGGGAGCTGTTTTTT.

The V and J genes are TRBV19 and TRBJ2-1; TRBD1 aligns across 9 bases. CDR3 size: 16 residues. V lost 7 bases and J lost 0; bases outside the gene matches: 7. Looked up from germline, CDR1 is LNHDA and CDR2 is SQIVND (reference sequence). Here the CDR3 reads CASTPGTGYSYNEQFF. The CDR3 DNA is TGTGCCAGTACCCCCGGGACAGGGTACTCCTACAATGAGCAGTTCTTC.

V is TRBV11-1 and J is TRBJ2-3; 10 bases are a match to TRBD1. This CDR3 has 13 amino acids. The J segment lost 11 bases and the V segment lost 2 bases, leaving 4 bases of the junction unmatched. CDR1 and CDR2 (germline): SGHAT, FQDESV (reference sequence). DNA for the CDR3: TGTGCCAGCAGCTTATCCGGACAGGGGGTGCAGTATTTT. Encoded protein: CASSLSGQGVQYF. Drawing the rest from reference TRBV11-1 and TRBJ2-3, the complete variable domain is EAEVAQSPRYKITEKSQAVAFWCDPISGHATLYWYRQILGQGPELLVQFQDESVVDDSQLPKDRFSAERLKGVDSTLKIQPAELGDSAMYLCASSLSGQGVQYFGPGTRLTVL.

The genes are TRBV19 and TRBJ2-7; D is ambiguous. The CDR3 consists of 15 residues. Per the germline V gene, CDR1 is LNHDA and CDR2 is SQIVND (reference sequence). V was pared by 5 bases and J by 1 base, with 15 bases between. The CDR3 loop is CASSARHASSYEQYF. The CDR3 DNA sequence: TGTGCCAGTAGTGCCCGACACGCGTCATCCTACGAGCAGTACTTC.

This chain uses TRBV18 with TRBJ1-2; tentatively, D is TRBD1 (6 bases). Trimming shortened V by 3 bases and J by 7 bases, and 21 bases separated the two germline ends. CDR1 and CDR2 (germline): KGHSH, LQKENI. The CDR3 extends over 16 amino acids. CDR3 nucleotide sequence: TGTGCCAGCTCACCCGAGACAGGTCTGGGTATAGTTGGCTACACCTTC. Translating gives CASSPETGLGIVGYTF.

In its sample, this clone was seen once. This chain uses TRBV28 with TRBJ1-2, with TRBD1 matching 9 bases. V dropped 5 bases and J dropped 7; count of bases not matched to a gene: 14. The CDR3 covers 16 residues. Germline-derived CDR1 and CDR2 are MDHEN and SYDVKM. The CDR3: CASSPFNRGRRGGYTF. The CDR3 DNA follows: TGTGCCAGCAGTCCATTCAACAGGGGGCGCAGAGGTGGCTACACCTTC.

The rearrangement uses TRBV6-1 and TRBJ1-2; unclear D gene. The CDR3 spans 13 residues. Germline CDR1 is MNHNS and CDR2 is SASEGT. Trimming cost V 2 bases and J 2 bases, with 6 bases left between them. The CDR3 region is CASSERRNYGYTF. In DNA form, the CDR3 reads TGTGCCAGCAGTGAAAGGCGGAACTATGGCTACACCTTC.

This chain links TRBV11-3 with TRBJ2-3; D ambiguous. V was trimmed by 3 bases and J by 4 bases, leaving 8 bases between them. The germline V gene encodes CDR1 SGHNT and CDR2 YENEEA. CDR3 length: 13 residues. CDR3 sequence (DNA): TGTGCCAGCAGCTTTTGGAGCTCAGATACGCAGTATTTT. It translates to CASSFWSSDTQYF.

The chain carries TRBV6-6 and TRBJ2-5; 7 bases fit TRBD1. The CDR3 sequence is 15 residues long. V was pared by 6 bases and J by 3 bases, with 10 bases of the junction left unmatched. Germline-derived CDR1 and CDR2 are MNHNY and SVGAGI (reference sequence). The CDR3 nucleotides are TGTGCCAGCAGCCCCGAGACAGGGTGGGAAGAGACCCAGTACTTC. This translates into CASSPETGWEETQYF.